These T cell receptor beta chains were read from a single sample in a study of blood T cell repertoires in COVID-19. Repertoires were generated with immunoSEQ multiplex PCR, while TCRdb's copy carries only in-frame clones and drops some. Found here are approximately 89,000 clones, 87% of them singletons; the top ten hold 4.5%. Source material: peripheral blood. These receptors were obtained from a man in his 70s with acute or convalescent COVID-19. Both conserved end residues are trimmed from each CDR3. The order of the fields is CDR3 length, D gene, V gene, CDR3 protein. D genes are given only for firm matches.

len: 12
d_gene: NA
v_gene: TRBV27
CDR3aa: ASSWGRGGSEAF

len: 11
d_gene: NA
v_gene: TRBV10-1
CDR3aa: ASSANRAVGAF

len: 15
d_gene: TRBD2
v_gene: TRBV11-2
CDR3aa: ASSFGLAGGKADTQY

len: 12
d_gene: NA
v_gene: TRBV7-9
CDR3aa: ASSRAGASYGYT

len: 12
d_gene: NA
v_gene: TRBV28
CDR3aa: ASVRQGIGYGYT

len: 16
d_gene: TRBD2
v_gene: TRBV23-1
CDR3aa: ASSQTWTSGEIQETQY

len: 9
d_gene: TRBD1
v_gene: TRBV19
CDR3aa: ATGQGFGYT

len: 11
d_gene: TRBD1
v_gene: TRBV5-8
CDR3aa: ASSLGGTDGYT

len: 12
d_gene: NA
v_gene: TRBV2
CDR3aa: ASSVQRSTGELF

len: 12
d_gene: TRBD1
v_gene: TRBV28
CDR3aa: ASSLRGIGNTIY

len: 12
d_gene: TRBD2
v_gene: TRBV6-5
CDR3aa: ASGEGPTSYEQY

len: 11
d_gene: TRBD1
v_gene: TRBV5-1
CDR3aa: ASSPGQGSPLH

len: 14
d_gene: TRBD1
v_gene: TRBV18
CDR3aa: ASSPLPGQGNTEAF

len: 12
d_gene: NA
v_gene: TRBV2
CDR3aa: ASSPLDRGNTIY